These T cell receptor beta chains were read from a single sample in a study of T cell responses to AZD1222 COVID-19 vaccine. Libraries were prepared by immunoSEQ multiplex PCR; TCRdb keeps only in-frame clonotypes and omits some of them. The data show about 140,000 clones, more than 75% seen once. This specimen was peripheral blood, taken 28 days after the second AZD1222 dose. The receptor set was obtained from an adult who received the AZD1222 COVID-19 vaccine. The CDR3 runs from the conserved cysteine through the conserved F or W. The order of the fields is V gene, D gene, J gene, clone size, CDR3 DNA, CDR3 protein. A D gene is named only where the DNA matches it firmly. Rows give clone size only sometimes, using once, few, many, or a class for an expanded clone.

>TRBV30|-|TRBJ1-5|-
TGTGCCTGGAGTGTATCAGGGTTGGACACCGTCCATTTT
CAWSVSGLDTVHF
>TRBV27|TRBD2|TRBJ2-6|-
TGTGCCAGCAGTTTGGGGGGGACTAACTCTGGGGCCAACGTCCTGACTTTC
CASSLGGTNSGANVLTF
>TRBV6-6|-|TRBJ2-7|-
TGTGCCAGCAGTCCTGATAGCGGAGTGTACGAGCAGTACTTC
CASSPDSGVYEQYF
>TRBV19|-|TRBJ1-1|-
TGTGCCAGTACCGGCGGGGGGCTGGGGAACACTGAAGCTTTCTTT
CASTGGGLGNTEAFF
>TRBV6-1|-|TRBJ2-4|-
TGTGCCAGCAGTGAAGCGGACCTAATTCAGTACTTC
CASSEADLIQYF
>TRBV4-2|-|TRBJ2-1|-
TGTGCCAGCAGCCAAACACAAGCAGTTTTTGATAATGAGCAGTTCTTC
CASSQTQAVFDNEQFF
>TRBV3-1/TRBV3-2|TRBD1|TRBJ2-7|-
TGTGCCAGCAGCCCTAGTCCCGGGACAGATCACTACGAGCAGTACTTC
CASSPSPGTDHYEQYF
>TRBV14|-|TRBJ1-2|-
TGTGCCAGCAGCGCCATCGTATACCGGGACTCCTATGGCTACACCTTC
CASSAIVYRDSYGYTF
>TRBV5-1|-|TRBJ2-7|-
TGCGCCAGCAGCTTCGGCGGTCCTAACAGTGGCAGCGAGCAGTACTTC
CASSFGGPNSGSEQYF
>TRBV5-1|-|TRBJ1-2|-
TGCGCCAGCAGCTTGGCAGCGGGGAGGGGATGGTATGGCTACACCTTC
CASSLAAGRGWYGYTF
>TRBV28|-|TRBJ1-2|-
TGTGCCAGCAGTTTAATCGGCAGTCTTTCCGGAGGCTACACCTTC
CASSLIGSLSGGYTF
>TRBV18|-|TRBJ2-6|once
TGTGCCAGCTCACCTTTTGGGGCCAACGTCCTGACTTTC
CASSPFGANVLTF
>TRBV7-9|TRBD1|TRBJ2-1|-
TGTGCCAGCGAACCGGGACAGGGCACTTATGAGCAGTTCTTC
CASEPGQGTYEQFF
>TRBV10-3|TRBD1|TRBJ1-2|-
TGTGCCATCAGTCCGGGACAGGGGGTCATCGATGGCTACACCTTC
CAISPGQGVIDGYTF
>TRBV7-9|-|TRBJ1-5|-
TGTGCCAGCAGCTTAGGGTGGGGGCACCAGCCCCAGCATTTT
CASSLGWGHQPQHF
>TRBV6-5|TRBD1|TRBJ1-2|-
TGTGCCACATACAGGGGACTCTATGGCTACACCTTC
CATYRGLYGYTF
>TRBV2|-|TRBJ2-7|-
TGTGCCAGCAGAGAGACAGTGCAGTACTTC
CASRETVQYF
>TRBV3-1/TRBV3-2|TRBD1|TRBJ1-4|once
TGTGCCAGCAGCCCCGCTGGGGACAGTTCTGAAAAACTGTTTTTT
CASSPAGDSSEKLFF
>TRBV28|-|TRBJ2-1|-
TGTGCCAGCAGTTTACCCCAGGGGGGGGGCACGTTCTTC
CASSLPQGGGTFF
>TRBV9|-|TRBJ2-1|few
TGTGCCAGCAGCGTAGACAGCTCCTACAATGAGCAGTTCTTC
CASSVDSSYNEQFF
>TRBV5-5|-|TRBJ1-5|-
TGTGCCAGCAGCTTGTCTCCCGGGACCTCACGACCCCAGCATTTT
CASSLSPGTSRPQHF
>TRBV7-2|-|TRBJ1-6|-
TGTGCCAGCAGCTTAGGCAGGGGCTCACCCCTCCACTTT
CASSLGRGSPLHF
>TRBV5-1|TRBD2|TRBJ2-3|-
TGCGCCAGCGGGTTAGCGGGAGTCGGAACAGATACGCAGTATTTT
CASGLAGVGTDTQYF
>TRBV7-2|TRBD1|TRBJ1-5|-
TGTGCCAGCAGCTTGGGACAGGGGGCTGTTCAGCCCCAGCATTTT
CASSLGQGAVQPQHF
>TRBV9|-|TRBJ1-3|-
TGTGCCAGCAGCGTAGCTCCTAACAGGGAAGGAAACACCATATATTTT
CASSVAPNREGNTIYF
>TRBV7-2|-|TRBJ2-5|-
TGTGCCAGCAGCTTCGCCCCGACGGGGGAGGAGACCCAGTACTTC
CASSFAPTGEETQYF
>TRBV6-5|-|TRBJ1-2|-
TGTGCCAGCAGTTCAGGGGAGGGCGGCTACACCTTC
CASSSGEGGYTF
>TRBV10-3|TRBD2|TRBJ2-5|-
TGTGCCATCAGTGGGGAACTAGCGGGAGGGCTAGAGACCCAGTACTTC
CAISGELAGGLETQYF
>TRBV18|TRBD1|TRBJ2-7|-
TGTGCCAGCTCACCGCAGCCGGGACAGGGGATCTACGAGCAGTACTTC
CASSPQPGQGIYEQYF
>TRBV6-1|-|TRBJ1-2|-
TGTGCCAGCAGTGCAGCAAACTATGGCTACACCTTC
CASSAANYGYTF
>TRBV5-1|-|TRBJ2-1|-
TGCGCCAGCAGCTTGGCCAGGGGCGAAGGTTACAATGAGCAGTTCTTC
CASSLARGEGYNEQFF
>TRBV10-3|-|TRBJ1-2|-
TGTGCCATCGGGGCAGGGTTAGACTATGGCTACACCTTC
CAIGAGLDYGYTF
>TRBV24-1|TRBD1|TRBJ1-2|once
TGTGCCACTAAGCCGGGACAGGGGAACTATGGCTACACCTTC
CATKPGQGNYGYTF
>TRBV9|-|TRBJ2-1|-
TGTGCCAGCAGCGCTAACATAATCCCAATCAATGAGCAGTTCTTC
CASSANIIPINEQFF
>TRBV7-9|TRBD1|TRBJ2-7|-
TGTGCCAGCAGCCCGGCAGGACAGGGGGCCTACGAGCAGTACTTC
CASSPAGQGAYEQYF
>TRBV21-1|-|TRBJ1-3|once
TGTGCCAGCAGCAAAGGGACTCTCCACAAAGGAAACACCATATATTTT
CASSKGTLHKGNTIYF
>TRBV5-1|TRBD1|TRBJ1-1|once
TGCGCCAGCAGTCGGGACAGACCGAACACTGAAGCTTTCTTT
CASSRDRPNTEAFF
>TRBV2|-|TRBJ1-5|-
TGTGCCAGCAGGCAAGACAGCGGGAATCAGCCCCAGCATTTT
CASRQDSGNQPQHF
>TRBV12-5|-|TRBJ2-3|once
TGTGCTAGTGCCCATCAACCAACTGATACGCAGTATTTT
CASAHQPTDTQYF
>TRBV28|-|TRBJ2-5|-
TGTGCCAGCAGTCGTTCGACAACTCAAGAGACCCAGTACTTC
CASSRSTTQETQYF
>TRBV9|-|TRBJ1-3|-
TGTGCCAGCAGCGTCCAGCAGGAGGCTGGAAACACCATATATTTT
CASSVQQEAGNTIYF
>TRBV19|TRBD2|TRBJ2-1|-
TGTGCCAGTAGTATAGTCAAGTGGGGGGGTTGGGAGGACAATGAGCAGTTCTTC
CASSIVKWGGWEDNEQFF
>TRBV5-6|-|TRBJ1-2|-
TGTGCCAGCAGTAAAAGGTCCGGACAGCCCTATGGCTACACCTTC
CASSKRSGQPYGYTF
>TRBV6-5|-|TRBJ2-2|-
TGTGCCAGCAGTCACGGGACCGGGGAGCTGTTTTTT
CASSHGTGELFF
>TRBV24-1|TRBD2|TRBJ2-3|few
TGTGCCACTAAAGGGCTAGCGGGCACAGATACGCAGTATTTT
CATKGLAGTDTQYF
>TRBV5-6|-|TRBJ1-6|-
TGTGCCAGCAGCTCAGGGAACTATAATTCACCCCTCCACTTT
CASSSGNYNSPLHF
>TRBV6-5|-|TRBJ1-1|-
TGTGCCAGCAGGACAGGGAACACTGAAGCTTTCTTT
CASRTGNTEAFF
>TRBV2|TRBD1|TRBJ1-2|-
TGTGCCAGCCGGCTCGGGACAGGTCCTAACTATGGCTACACCTTC
CASRLGTGPNYGYTF
>TRBV30|TRBD1|TRBJ1-2|-
TGTGCCTGGACAGGGGGCTATGGCTACACCTTC
CAWTGGYGYTF
>TRBV2|TRBD2|TRBJ2-4|once
TGTGCCAGCAGTGAATCCGCGGGAGGGTACTTC
CASSESAGGYF
>TRBV28|-|TRBJ2-3|-
TGTGCCAGCAGTTTGGGCCTTAGGGGGGAGTCAGATACGCAGTATTTT
CASSLGLRGESDTQYF
>TRBV24-1|-|TRBJ1-2|once
TGTGCCACCAGTGATGATACAGACCCGAACTATGGCTACACCTTC
CATSDDTDPNYGYTF
>TRBV4-3|-|TRBJ1-3|-
TGCGCCAGCAGCCAAGATACAACGAGCTCTGGAAACACCATATATTTT
CASSQDTTSSGNTIYF
>TRBV27|-|TRBJ2-5|-
TGTGCCACCAGGGGAGGTGGGGGGATCCAAGAGACCCAGTACTTC
CATRGGGGIQETQYF